This passage covers 15 T cell receptor beta chains from one sample sequenced in a study of CD4 T cells in relation to SARS-CoV-2 and coronaviruses (dated by TCRdb to about 2021). Library prep was done by the immunoSEQ multiplex PCR assay. TCRdb took this table from immuneACCESS and kept in-frame rearrangements with V and J called. Such tables lack part of the clones; where checked against another copy, unresolved V genes explain under half of the gap, and the rest is unexplained. The sample table holds approximately 36,000 clones, of which approximately 83% were seen once. 6.6% of the sample is taken by the ten largest. No antigens are known for them. Sequencing was done on a sample of naive CD4+ T cells from PBMCs, cultured in vitro. The cell subset or site label on this specimen signifies: naive CD4+ T cells isolated by negative enrichment. These TCRs come from an adult with COVID-19.

In this sample, this clone turned up once. The CDR3 DNA follows: TGTGCCAGCAGTGAAGGGGGAGGGAACACTGAAGCTTTCTTT. Translated: CASSEGGGNTEAFF. This chain connects TRBV6-1 to TRBJ1-1; the D is unclear. Germline V lookup: CDR1 MNHNS, CDR2 SASEGT. The CDR3 runs 14 residues. The V and J ends lost 1 base and 1 base respectively, with 7 bases between them.

The rearrangement links TRBV13 to TRBJ2-5; possibly TRBD1 for D (6 bases). Trimming took off 4 bases at V and 7 bases at J, with 19 bases between the two ends. This CDR3 spans 15 amino acids. Germline values: CDR1 PRHDT, CDR2 FYEKMQ (reference sequence). Here the CDR3 DNA reads TGTGCCAGCAGCTATAGAGGGGACAACCTAGGGACCCAGTACTTC. Its protein is CASSYRGDNLGTQYF.

This chain connects TRBV10-3 to TRBJ1-4; D not resolved. The CDR3 has 16 amino acids. Germline CDR1 ENHRY, CDR2 SYGVKD. Trimming pared 3 bases from V and 3 bases from J, leaving 14 bases between. CDR3 sequence reads: CAISETAATANEKLFF. The CDR3 nucleotides read TGTGCCATCAGTGAAACAGCGGCAACAGCTAATGAAAAACTGTTTTTT.

This clone was seen a single time. This chain uses TRBV20-1 with TRBJ2-1; 12 bases are a match to TRBD2. The germline gives CDR1 DFQATT, CDR2 SNEGSKA (reference sequence). V was pared by 3 bases and J by 0 bases, with 9 bases of the junction left unmatched. The CDR3 extends over 18 amino acids. CDR3 sequence: CSASKMTSGRGSYNEQFF. CDR3 DNA sequence: TGCAGTGCTAGTAAGATGACTAGCGGGAGAGGCTCCTACAATGAGCAGTTCTTC.

V usage is TRBV19 and J usage is TRBJ1-2, with TRBD1 as a possible D gene (6 bases). V shed 1 base and J shed 4 bases, with 13 bases lying between them. The CDR3 is 15 residues long. The germline gives CDR1 LNHDA, CDR2 SQIVND (reference sequence). In DNA form, the CDR3 reads TGTGCCAGTAGTATAGGAGGGGGGCCTTCCTATGGCTACACCTTC. Amino acids: CASSIGGGPSYGYTF.

This sequence joins TRBV5-1 and TRBJ1-2; weak D call: TRBD1 (6 bases). The germline V gene encodes CDR1 SGHRS and CDR2 YFSETQ. The V gene lost 2 bases and the J gene lost 10 bases, with 15 bases spanning the gap. The CDR3 totals 13 residues. CDR3 region: CASSFSPGHLYTF. The CDR3 DNA is TGCGCCAGCAGCTTCTCTCCGGGACACCTCTACACCTTC.

The sample holds one count of this clone. The chain joins TRBV6-5 to TRBJ2-3; TRBD2 matches 7 bases. The CDR3 contains 15 residues. V lost 2 bases, J lost 3 bases, and 5 bases stayed unmatched. Germline lookup yields CDR1 MNHEY and CDR2 SVGAGI. The CDR3 loop reads CASSYRISGTDTQYF. In DNA, the CDR3 is TGTGCCAGCAGTTACCGAATTAGCGGGACAGATACGCAGTATTTT.

V is TRBV28 and J is TRBJ2-1, with TRBD1 matching over 9 bases. V gave up 9 bases and J gave up 4 bases; unmatched junction bases: 4. The CDR3 is 13 residues long. CDR1 is MDHEN and CDR2 is SYDVKM in the germline V gene. CDR3 nucleotide sequence: TGTGCCAGTACCGGACAGGGGTACAATGAGCAGTTCTTC. Translated, it gives CASTGQGYNEQFF. Drawing the rest from reference TRBV28 and TRBJ2-1, the complete variable domain is DVKVTQSSRYLVKRTGEKVFLECVQDMDHENMFWYRQDPGLGLRLIYFSYDVKMKEKGDIPEGYSVSREKKERFSLILESASTNQTSMYLCASTGQGYNEQFFGPGTRLTVL.

The chain joins TRBV5-1 to TRBJ2-1; maybe TRBD1 (6 bases). Trimming took off 2 bases at V and 0 bases at J, with 9 bases between the two ends. The CDR3 runs 15 residues. Germline loops: CDR1 SGHRS, CDR2 YFSETQ. The CDR3 loop reads CASSFQGFSYNEQFF. The CDR3 DNA follows: TGCGCCAGCAGCTTCCAGGGGTTCTCCTACAATGAGCAGTTCTTC.

J is TRBJ2-1 and V is TRBV9; 7 bases are a match to TRBD2. V shed 0 bases and J 9 bases; nucleotides not matched to a gene: 15. Per the germline V gene, CDR1 is SGDLS and CDR2 is YYNGEE. CDR3 size: 17 residues. The CDR3 DNA sequence: TGTGCCAGCAGCGTAGGGGGAGGGTCGGGAGCGGAACGTGAGCAGTTCTTC. Translated: CASSVGGGSGAEREQFF.

This chain links TRBV27 with TRBJ2-5; D uncertain. Germline-derived CDR1 and CDR2 are MNHEY and SMNVEV (reference sequence). V lost 4 bases to trimming and J lost 5 bases, with 8 bases between them. CDR3 length: 12 amino acids. The CDR3 loop reads CASSSRLETQYF. The CDR3 nucleotides read TGTGCCAGCAGTTCACGTCTGGAGACCCAGTACTTC.

The table lists this clone with a few counts. The rearrangement joins TRBV5-4 to TRBJ1-6, with D perhaps matching TRBD1 (6 bases). The CDR3 consists of 13 residues. The germline V and J ends were trimmed by 3 bases and 9 bases, with 10 bases remaining between them. Germline-derived CDR1 and CDR2 are SGHNT and YYREEE (reference sequence). The CDR3 region is CASSSQGSSPLHF. As DNA, the CDR3 is TGTGCCAGCAGCTCCCAGGGGAGTTCACCCCTCCACTTT.

The chain links TRBV27 to TRBJ1-6; no clear D. CDR1 and CDR2 (germline): MNHEY, SMNVEV (reference sequence). The CDR3 runs 14 residues. V was shortened by 8 bases and J by 11 bases, with 19 bases between the two germline ends. The CDR3 nucleotides read TGTGCCAGCGAGAATAAGGATGAAATTACACCCCTCCACTTT. It specifies CASENKDEITPLHF.

The chain uses TRBV4-1 and TRBJ2-7; TRBD2 is a possible D gene (7 bases). Trimming left V 3 bases short and J 5 bases short, with 20 bases between. The length of the CDR3 is 16 residues. Germline CDR1 is MGHRA and CDR2 is YSYEKL. The DNA of the CDR3 is TGCGCCAGCAGCCAGGTTCTCAGGGGAGGGGTAAACGAGCAGTACTTC. Translation gives CASSQVLRGGVNEQYF.

The chain employs TRBV28 and TRBJ2-2; D is undetermined. Germline CDR1 and CDR2: MDHEN and SYDVKM. This CDR3 is built from 12 residues. V was pared by 6 bases and J by 1 base, with 3 bases between. CDR3: CASRWNTGELFF. CDR3 DNA sequence: TGTGCCAGCAGATGGAACACCGGGGAGCTGTTTTTT.